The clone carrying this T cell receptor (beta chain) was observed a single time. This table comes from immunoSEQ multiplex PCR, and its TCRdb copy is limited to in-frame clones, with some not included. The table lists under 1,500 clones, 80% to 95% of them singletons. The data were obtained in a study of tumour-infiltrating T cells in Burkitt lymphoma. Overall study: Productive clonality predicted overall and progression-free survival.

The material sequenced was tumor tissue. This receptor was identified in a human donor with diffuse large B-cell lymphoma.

As DNA, the CDR3 is TGTGCCAGCAGCTTGCCCTCCGGGGGTCTCTACAATGAGCAGTTCTTC. It codes for CASSLPSGGLYNEQFF. The chain recombines TRBV5-5 with TRBJ2-1, with D possibly matching TRBD2 (6 bases). Germline V lookup: CDR1 SGHKS, CDR2 YYEKEE (reference sequence). This CDR3 has 16 residues. Trimming took off 1 base at V and 3 bases at J, with 14 bases between the two ends.